The 5 T cell receptor beta chains in this list originate from one sample, sequenced in a study of early T cells in non-severe SARS-CoV-2 infection. TCRdb ran MiXCR on the 5' RACE reads and lists one entry per CDR3 protein. The table records 70,000 to 90,000 distinct CDR3 sequences, more than 13% of them present only once. Material: whole blood. Receptors originate from an adult who was a healthcare worker with PCR-confirmed SARS-CoV-2 infection or an uninfected control (not recorded which).

The V and J genes are TRBV2 and TRBJ2-5; D ambiguous. The V end lost 5 bases, the J end lost 7 bases, and 8 bases lay between the germline ends. The germline V gene encodes CDR1 SNHLY and CDR2 FYNNEI. The CDR3 is 11 amino acids. The CDR3 sequence is CASSWMGTQYF. The DNA of the CDR3 is TGTGCCAGCAGTTGGATGGGGACCCAGTACTTC.

This clonotype was found many times. The gene calls are TRBV7-2 and TRBJ2-7; 13 bases match TRBD2. The CDR3 covers 14 residues. CDR1 is SGHTA and CDR2 is FQGNSA in the germline V gene. V lost 5 bases, J lost 6 bases, and 4 bases stayed unmatched. This CDR3 is CASSLGLAGTEQYF. The CDR3 DNA follows: TGTGCCAGCAGCCTGGGACTAGCGGGAACCGAGCAGTACTTC. The full variable domain, rest sourced from reference TRBV7-2 and TRBJ2-7, is GAGVSQSPSNKVTEKGKDVELRCDPISGHTALYWYRQSLGQGLEFLIYFQGNSAPDKSGLPSDRFSAERTGGSVSTLTIQRTQQEDSAVYLCASSLGLAGTEQYFGPGTRLTVT.

V usage is TRBV15 and J usage is TRBJ1-6; a possible D gene is TRBD1 (6 bases). From germline, CDR1 is LNHNV and CDR2 YYDKDF (reference sequence). V lost 0 bases to trimming and J lost 8 bases, with 11 bases between them. CDR3 size: 15 residues. The CDR3 DNA sequence: TGTGCCACCAGCAGAGACCACAGGGATCATTCACCCCTCCACTTT. It yields the protein CATSRDHRDHSPLHF.

The V gene is TRBV20-1, the J gene TRBJ2-7; maybe TRBD2 (6 bases). CDR3 size: 13 residues. Germline V lookup: CDR1 DFQATT, CDR2 SNEGSKA (reference sequence). Trimming cost V 5 bases and J 5 bases, with 16 bases left between them. This CDR3 is CSAWRGGAHEQYF. The CDR3 DNA is TGCAGTGCTTGGCGGGGAGGAGCCCACGAGCAGTACTTC.

This clonotype was seen a handful of times. This sequence joins TRBV18 and TRBJ1-4, with 7 bases lining up with TRBD1. Germline assignment: CDR1 KGHSH and CDR2 LQKENI. J gave up 6 bases and V 2 bases, and 6 bases lay outside the gene matches. CDR3 length: 15 amino acids. The DNA of the CDR3 is TGTGCCAGCTCACCAAGGGACAGTGGGGATGAAAAACTGTTTTTT. Translating it yields CASSPRDSGDEKLFF.